The rows below give T cell receptor beta chains drawn from one sample of a study of CD8+ T cells in alopecia areata. Method: immunoSEQ multiplex PCR; TCRdb's copy keeps in-frame clones and lacks some. The sample yields 90,000 to 100,000 clones, 41% seen once. Input material: CD4+ T cells sorted from blood. The receptors here all came from a human donor with alopecia areata. Each CDR3 is given without its conserved first and last residue. The order of the fields is J gene, V gene, CDR3 protein.

>TRBJ1-6|TRBV4-3
ASSPDSQNSPLH
>TRBJ1-5|TRBV28
ATHLYSNQPQH
>TRBJ2-5|TRBV7-9
ASSPLWSGTQY
>TRBJ2-7|TRBV30
AWTTSGDVGQY
>TRBJ1-2|TRBV13
ASSLGGAYYGYT
>TRBJ2-1|TRBV19
ASSTRAVRLGNEQF
>TRBJ2-5|TRBV29-1
SVEIGEGETQY
>TRBJ2-1|TRBV30
AWSVSSLAGGSSYNEQF
>TRBJ2-7|TRBV29-1
STRAGQGAGEQY
>TRBJ1-3|TRBV25-1
ASSGSGTRGNTIY
>TRBJ2-2|TRBV29-1
SVEDSLNTGELF
>TRBJ1-5|TRBV7-2
ASSLETGGGQPQH
>TRBJ2-3|TRBV29-1
TVRMGTDTQY
>TRBJ2-1|TRBV27
ASSLTAGNSYNEQF
>TRBJ2-3|TRBV29-1
SVDPLSLQSTDTQY
>TRBJ2-2|TRBV20-1
SANRVGELF
>TRBJ2-7|TRBV9
ASTPGTGPYEQY
>TRBJ2-1|TRBV30
AWTRQGDYNEQF
>TRBJ1-4|TRBV30
AWSVQGIEKLF
>TRBJ2-7|TRBV7-2
ASSPSAPLERY
>TRBJ2-7|TRBV7-6
ASSYRDTDYEQY
>TRBJ2-1|TRBV29-1
SVVLGFSGDEQF
>TRBJ2-3|TRBV25-1
ASSAGSGPTDTQY
>TRBJ2-4|TRBV11-2
ASSPPGSLAKNIQY
>TRBJ2-2|TRBV29-1
SVVPGGNGELF
>TRBJ2-1|TRBV5-1
ASSPQTSSYNEQF
>TRBJ2-7|TRBV25-1
ASSALWTGGPNEQY
>TRBJ2-7|TRBV7-2
ASSRDRFYEQY
>TRBJ2-1|TRBV29-1
SVGQGAYNEQF
>TRBJ2-3|TRBV30
AWSVPTSGRARDTQY
>TRBJ1-2|TRBV7-2
ASSFPGDYGYT
>TRBJ1-2|TRBV27
ASSSGNYGYT
>TRBJ1-2|TRBV6-5
ASSYLQGANYGYT
>TRBJ2-1|TRBV6-5
ASSYSRTSGYNEQF
>TRBJ2-7|TRBV6-6
ASSYPGQKTYEQY
>TRBJ2-1|TRBV2
ASSWDRGNEQF
>TRBJ2-1|TRBV6-6
ASRDTRQFNEQF
>TRBJ2-7|TRBV9
ASSPRTGSSYEQY
>TRBJ2-5|TRBV2
ASRSVETQY
>TRBJ2-5|TRBV2
ASSAGVVETQY
>TRBJ2-3|TRBV7-9
ASSYTRGNTQY
>TRBJ1-2|TRBV4-2
ASSQDFYGYT